The rows below give T cell receptor beta chains drawn from one sample of a study of blood T cell repertoires in COVID-19. Sequenced by immunoSEQ multiplex PCR; TCRdb stores in-frame clones only, minus some. Of tens of thousands of clones listed, 60% to 85% were seen once; the top ten hold approximately 20%. What was sequenced was peripheral blood. The receptor source for this set is a human donor in a cohort sampled during active COVID-19. The CDR3 runs from the conserved cysteine through the conserved F or W. D genes are given only for firm matches. Clone size is given for some rows only: seen once, a few or many times, or a class if the clone is expanded.

clone size,D gene,J gene,V gene,CDR3 DNA,CDR3 protein
-,-,TRBJ1-1,TRBV5-4,TGTGCCAGCACCCTACCAGGGGCGCTGGACACTGAAGCTTTCTTT,CASTLPGALDTEAFF
once,TRBD2,TRBJ2-3,TRBV18,TGTGCCAGCTCACTGACTAGCGGGGACACAGATACGCAGTATTTT,CASSLTSGDTDTQYF
-,TRBD1,TRBJ1-1,TRBV28,TGTGCCAGCGGCCCAGGGGGTTTATACACTGAAGCTTTCTTT,CASGPGGLYTEAFF
-,-,TRBJ2-5,TRBV18,TGTGCCAGCTCACCACGAGTGAGAGAGACCCAGTACTTC,CASSPRVRETQYF
-,TRBD2,TRBJ2-5,TRBV7-2,TGTGCCAGCACGGGAGGGTACCAAGAGACCCAGTACTTC,CASTGGYQETQYF
few,-,TRBJ1-1,TRBV2,TGTGCCAGCAGTGTAATGGGTGGGAGGGCGAACACTGAAGCTTTCTTT,CASSVMGGRANTEAFF
few,-,TRBJ2-7,TRBV6-6,TGTGCCAGCAAGGCCGTCCGGGGCTCCTACGAGCAGTACTTC,CASKAVRGSYEQYF
-,-,TRBJ1-1,TRBV28,TGTGCCAGCACTGGCGGCACTCGCCTGAACACTGAAGCTTTCTTT,CASTGGTRLNTEAFF
few,-,TRBJ1-5,TRBV6-2/TRBV6-3,TGTGCCAGCAGTCCGGACCGGCGGGGGAATCAGCCCCAGCATTTT,CASSPDRRGNQPQHF
-,-,TRBJ2-3,TRBV6-2/TRBV6-3,TGTGCCAGCAGTCCCCCCCCTCCTAGCAAGGCAGATACGCAGTATTTT,CASSPPPPSKADTQYF
-,TRBD2,TRBJ2-2,TRBV5-1,TGCGCCAGCAGCTTCTACCCCTCGAGCGGGAGAGGAGAAAGCGGGGAGCTGTTTTTT,CASSFYPSSGRGESGELFF
-,TRBD2,TRBJ2-5,TRBV7-2,TGTGCCAGCAGTTCCTCCGGCCTAGCGGGGGCAACGAGGACCCAGTACTTC,CASSSSGLAGATRTQYF
-,TRBD1,TRBJ1-1,TRBV6-5,TGTGCCAGCAGTTACAGGACAGGGAGGACTGAAGCTTTCTTT,CASSYRTGRTEAFF
-,TRBD1,TRBJ2-1,TRBV28,TGTGCCAGCAGTCTCGGGACAGGGGGTCACAATGAGCAGTTCTTC,CASSLGTGGHNEQFF
-,TRBD1,TRBJ2-2,TRBV15,TGTGCCACCAGCCTAGACAGGGGGTACACCGGGGAGCTGTTTTTT,CATSLDRGYTGELFF
-,-,TRBJ2-7,TRBV2,TGTGCCAGCAGTCCACCGACGAGGAACTACGAGCAGTACTTC,CASSPPTRNYEQYF
-,TRBD2,TRBJ2-1,TRBV5-4,TGTGCCAGCAGCTTGGGGGGAGCGGGAGAGACTTACAATGAGCAGTTCTTC,CASSLGGAGETYNEQFF
-,-,TRBJ1-2,TRBV18,TGTGCCAGCTCACCACCTGGGGGGTATGGCTACACCTTC,CASSPPGGYGYTF
few,-,TRBJ2-5,TRBV28,TGTGCCAGCAGTACCAGGGGCGAGGAGACCCAGTACTTC,CASSTRGEETQYF
-,TRBD2,TRBJ2-1,TRBV5-1,TGCGCCAGCGGTAGCGGGAGGGCCTTCGACAATGAGCAGTTCTTC,CASGSGRAFDNEQFF
-,TRBD1,TRBJ2-1,TRBV28,TGTGCCAGCAGTTTAGGTTTCGGCAGGGGGCTGGAGAATGAGCAGTTCTTC,CASSLGFGRGLENEQFF
-,TRBD1,TRBJ1-2,TRBV5-1,TGCGCCAGCAGCTTGGGACAGGGTGGCAACTATGGCTACACCTTC,CASSLGQGGNYGYTF
-,-,TRBJ2-2,TRBV28,TGTGCCAGCCTAGAGGGAAGCACCGGGGAGCTGTTTTTT,CASLEGSTGELFF
-,-,TRBJ1-5,TRBV2,TGTGCCAGCAGTGAGGCCGGCAGGTCCAGGGATTTT,CASSEAGRSRDF
-,TRBD1,TRBJ1-5,TRBV2,TGTGCCAGCAGTCGGGACAGAGATCAGCCCCAGCATTTT,CASSRDRDQPQHF
-,-,TRBJ1-5,TRBV20-1,TGCAGTGCTAGTGCGGGAAATAGCAATCAGCCCCAGCATTTT,CSASAGNSNQPQHF
-,TRBD2,TRBJ2-1,TRBV7-2,TGTGCCAGCAGCTTACAACCGGGACTAGCCCGCAATGAGCAGTTCTTC,CASSLQPGLARNEQFF
once,-,TRBJ2-3,TRBV9,TGTGCCAGCACCCCCACTAGTAGCACAGATACGCAGTATTTT,CASTPTSSTDTQYF
-,-,TRBJ1-2,TRBV5-4,TGTGCCAGCAGCCTTGGGGGCGCCTATGGCTACACCTTC,CASSLGGAYGYTF